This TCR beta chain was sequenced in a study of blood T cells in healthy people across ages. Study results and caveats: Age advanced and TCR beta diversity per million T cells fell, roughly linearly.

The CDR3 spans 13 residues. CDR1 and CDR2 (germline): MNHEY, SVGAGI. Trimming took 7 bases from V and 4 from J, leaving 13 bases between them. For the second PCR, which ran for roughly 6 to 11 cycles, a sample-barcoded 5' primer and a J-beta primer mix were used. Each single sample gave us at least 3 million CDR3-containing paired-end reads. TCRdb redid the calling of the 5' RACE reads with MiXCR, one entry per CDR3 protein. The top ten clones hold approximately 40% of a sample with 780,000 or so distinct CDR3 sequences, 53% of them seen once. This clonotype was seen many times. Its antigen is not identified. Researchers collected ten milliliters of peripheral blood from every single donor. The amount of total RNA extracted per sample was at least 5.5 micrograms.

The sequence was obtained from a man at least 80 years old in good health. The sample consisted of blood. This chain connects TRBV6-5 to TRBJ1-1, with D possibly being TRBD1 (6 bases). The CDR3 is CASTPKGGTEAFF. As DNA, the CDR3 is TGTGCCAGCACCCCAAAGGGGGGCACTGAAGCTTTCTTT.